These 12 T cell receptor beta chains were all obtained from the same sample, sequenced in a study of blood T cell repertoires in COVID-19. The assay was immunoSEQ multiplex PCR, and TCRdb's table has in-frame clones only and misses some. The profile shows about 440,000 clones, 88% of them singletons. What was sequenced was peripheral blood. The receptors were gathered from a woman between 50 and 59 years old with COVID-19, enrolled during active disease.

The chain employs TRBV25-1 and TRBJ1-4; TRBD1 aligns across 11 bases. From germline, CDR1 is MGHDK and CDR2 SYGVNS. V dropped 4 bases and J dropped 7; count of bases not matched to a gene: 5. CDR3 length: 15 residues. The chain's CDR3 is CASSVAGTGGEKLFF. CDR3 nucleotide sequence: TGTGCCAGCAGTGTTGCCGGGACAGGGGGTGAAAAACTGTTTTTT. Full variable domain (missing parts from reference TRBV25-1 and TRBJ1-4): EADIYQTPRYLVIGTGKKITLECSQTMGHDKMYWYQQDPGMELHLIHYSYGVNSTEKGDLSSESTVSRIRTEHFPLTLESARPSHTSQYLCASSVAGTGGEKLFFGSGTQLSVL.

The chain carries TRBV5-1 and TRBJ2-5; 7 nucleotides line up with TRBD1. V was clipped by 1 base and J by 6 bases; unmatched bases: 9. This CDR3 is 15 amino acids long. Germline CDR1 reads SGHRS; CDR2 reads YFSETQ. The CDR3 loop is CASSLTGTVVQTQYF. CDR3 nucleotides: TGCGCCAGCAGCTTGACCGGGACAGTGGTGCAGACCCAGTACTTC. The full variable domain, its missing parts supplied by reference TRBV5-1 and TRBJ2-5, is KAGVTQTPRYLIKTRGQQVTLSCSPISGHRSVSWYQQTPGQGLQFLFEYFSETQRNKGNFPGRFSGRQFSNSRSEMNVSTLELGDSALYLCASSLTGTVVQTQYFGPGTRLLVL.

The gene calls are TRBV5-4 and TRBJ2-3; maybe TRBD1 (5 bases). CDR1 is SGHNT and CDR2 is YYREEE in the germline V gene (reference sequence). Trimming removed 4 bases at V and 3 bases at J, with 15 bases between. This CDR3 spans 15 amino acids. This CDR3 is CASSPSIGATDTQYF. The DNA of the CDR3 is TGTGCCAGCAGCCCATCGATAGGGGCAACAGATACGCAGTATTTT.

This sequence joins TRBV9 and TRBJ1-4; D gene uncertain. This CDR3 is 15 amino acids long. The germline CDR1 and CDR2 sequences are SGDLS and YYNGEE. Trimming cost V 4 bases and J 8 bases, with 18 bases left between them. The CDR3 DNA is TGTGCCAGCAGCAAACTAAGCGGGCTTGGCGAAAAACTGTTTTTT. Translated: CASSKLSGLGEKLFF.

The chain couples TRBV18 to TRBJ2-2; 7 bases are shared with TRBD2. Germline V CDR1 and CDR2: KGHSH, LQKENI. The CDR3 sequence is 16 residues long. Trimming cost V 3 bases and J 1 base; bases outside gene matches: 5. Written as DNA, the CDR3 is TGTGCCAGCTCACCGGCGAGCGGGGTGAACACCGGGGAGCTGTTTTTT. Amino acid sequence: CASSPASGVNTGELFF.

The chain joins TRBV7-9 to TRBJ2-7, with D possibly TRBD1 on 6 matching bases. V was shortened by 4 bases and J by 4 bases, with 20 bases between the two germline ends. Per the germline V gene, CDR1 is SEHNR and CDR2 is FQNEAQ (reference sequence). The CDR3 has 16 residues. The CDR3 is CASSSSGTPRAYEQYF. The CDR3 nucleotides read TGTGCCAGCAGCTCTTCCGGGACACCAAGGGCGTACGAGCAGTACTTC.

The V and J genes are TRBV12-3 or TRBV12-4 and TRBJ2-7; the match to TRBD1 covers 8 bases. J was trimmed by 3 bases and V by 5 bases; bases with no gene match: 3. The CDR3 length is 13 residues. This CDR3 is CASSIGQGYEQYF. The CDR3, as DNA: TGTGCCAGCAGTATCGGACAGGGCTACGAGCAGTACTTC.

This clone has a handful of counts. The CDR3 loop reads CASSLYRADTQYF. The CDR3 coding sequence is TGTGCCAGCAGCTTATACAGGGCAGATACGCAGTATTTT. This chain links TRBV7-9 with TRBJ2-3; maybe TRBD1 (6 bases). This CDR3 has 13 amino acids. The V and J ends lost 2 bases and 4 bases respectively, with 7 bases between them. Germline V lookup: CDR1 SEHNR, CDR2 FQNEAQ (reference sequence).

The rearrangement links TRBV5-4 to TRBJ1-1; weak D call: TRBD1 (5 bases). Germline lookup yields CDR1 SGHNT and CDR2 YYREEE (reference sequence). The V gene lost 5 bases and the J gene lost 1 base, with 12 bases spanning the gap. The CDR3 loop spans 14 amino acids. CDR3 loop: CASRPGGENTEAFF. As DNA, the CDR3 is TGTGCCAGCAGACCCGGAGGGGAGAACACTGAAGCTTTCTTT.

The rearrangement links TRBV7-9 to TRBJ1-4, with no clear D. CDR1 is SEHNR and CDR2 is FQNEAQ in the germline V gene (reference sequence). The CDR3 sequence is 15 residues long. Between the trimmed V and J ends, which lost 4 bases and 7 bases, there was a span of 16 bases. In DNA, the CDR3 is TGTGCCAGCAGCTCCCGGGAACCGCCCCTTGAAAAACTGTTTTTT. This sequence encodes CASSSREPPLEKLFF.

The chain joins TRBV5-1 to TRBJ2-2; 9 bases fit TRBD2. There are 16 residues in the CDR3. V gave up 0 bases and J gave up 1 base; unmatched junction bases: 1. Germline-derived CDR1 and CDR2 are SGHRS and YFSETQ. CDR3 residues: CASSLVLAGNTGELFF. CDR3 nucleotides: TGCGCCAGCAGCTTGGTACTAGCGGGGAACACCGGGGAGCTGTTTTTT.

The chain links TRBV7-2 to TRBJ1-2, with D unclear. V dropped 7 bases and J dropped 8 bases, with 17 bases sitting between them. This CDR3 spans 13 amino acids. Germline values: CDR1 SGHTA, CDR2 FQGNSA. The CDR3 reads CASTRRPAAGYTF. The DNA of the CDR3 is TGTGCCAGCACCAGGAGGCCTGCAGCGGGCTACACCTTC. Full variable domain (rest looked up from reference TRBV7-2 and TRBJ1-2): GAGVSQSPSNKVTEKGKDVELRCDPISGHTALYWYRQSLGQGLEFLIYFQGNSAPDKSGLPSDRFSAERTGGSVSTLTIQRTQQEDSAVYLCASTRRPAAGYTFGSGTRLTVV.